These 15 T cell receptor beta chains were sequenced from one sample in a study of blood T cell repertoires in COVID-19. TCRdb keeps only in-frame clones here, not all; method: immunoSEQ multiplex PCR. The sample yields about 52,000 clones, 65% to 90% seen once. The specimen sequenced was peripheral blood. Receptors were obtained from a human donor in a cohort sampled during active COVID-19.

For the CDR3, the DNA is TGCGCCAGCAGCTTGGCCGGGACAGGGGTGGGCGAGCAGTACTTC. Protein product: CASSLAGTGVGEQYF. This chain uses TRBV5-1 with TRBJ2-7; 10 positions match TRBD1. V dropped 0 bases and J dropped 6; count of bases not matched to a gene: 6. The CDR3 contains 15 residues. The germline V gene encodes CDR1 SGHRS and CDR2 YFSETQ. Combining the CDR3 with reference TRBV5-1 and TRBJ2-7 gives the whole variable domain KAGVTQTPRYLIKTRGQQVTLSCSPISGHRSVSWYQQTPGQGLQFLFEYFSETQRNKGNFPGRFSGRQFSNSRSEMNVSTLELGDSALYLCASSLAGTGVGEQYFGPGTRLTVT.

The chain uses TRBV28 and TRBJ1-4, with unresolved D. V was shortened by 3 bases and J by 6 bases, with 17 bases between the two germline ends. CDR3 size: 16 residues. The germline V gene encodes CDR1 MDHEN and CDR2 SYDVKM. CDR3 coding DNA: TGTGCCAGCAGTTTCTCCCCATTTGGCGGGGATGAAAAACTGTTTTTT. Protein product: CASSFSPFGGDEKLFF.

This clone appeared a few times. The chain recombines TRBV29-1 with TRBJ1-3, with 8 nucleotides matching TRBD1. The CDR3 loop spans 14 amino acids. Germline V gene lookup returns CDR1 SQVTM and CDR2 ANQGSEA. V dropped 7 bases and J dropped 0; count of bases not matched to a gene: 5. The CDR3 DNA reads TGCAGCGCCCGGACAGGGAGCTCTGGAAACACCATATATTTT. It translates to CSARTGSSGNTIYF.

This chain connects TRBV4-1 to TRBJ1-2; 8 bases map to TRBD1. The CDR3 has 15 amino acids. V dropped 3 bases and J dropped 2; count of bases not matched to a gene: 5. The V gene's germline CDR1 is MGHRA and CDR2 YSYEKL. The CDR3 loop is CASSHARTGNYGYTF. DNA for the CDR3: TGCGCCAGCAGCCACGCAAGGACAGGGAACTATGGCTACACCTTC.

The V and J genes are TRBV29-1 and TRBJ2-1; 8 bases fit TRBD2. With V trimmed by 8 bases and J by 2 bases, 5 bases remained unmatched. Germline V gene sequence: CDR1 SQVTM, CDR2 ANQGSEA. This CDR3 comprises 13 residues. CDR3 DNA sequence: TGCAGCCAGGGCGGGGGGCCCTACAATGAGCAGTTCTTC. Protein sequence: CSQGGGPYNEQFF.

This chain links TRBV28 with TRBJ1-6; D remains unclear. Trimming pared 8 bases from V and 0 bases from J, leaving 8 bases between. Per germline, CDR1 MDHEN and CDR2 SYDVKM. This CDR3 spans 14 amino acids. CDR3 sequence (DNA): TGTGCCAGCCACAGACGCTCCTATAATTCACCCCTCCACTTT. Its translation: CASHRRSYNSPLHF.

This clone has only one observation. The chain uses TRBV15 and TRBJ1-4; D unclear. This CDR3 spans 15 amino acids. Germline CDR1 LNHNV, CDR2 YYDKDF (reference sequence). V was shortened by 0 bases and J by 3 bases, with 8 bases between the two germline ends. In DNA, the CDR3 is TGTGCCACCAGCAGAGATGGAGCCCCTAATGAAAAACTGTTTTTT. This sequence encodes CATSRDGAPNEKLFF.

The V call is TRBV2, the J call TRBJ2-7; TRBD2 matches at 10 bases. With V trimmed by 2 bases and J by 6 bases, 10 bases remained unmatched. CDR3 length: 16 amino acids. Germline V gene sequence: CDR1 SNHLY, CDR2 FYNNEI. The CDR3 reads CASSENQLAGRLEQYF. CDR3 sequence (DNA): TGTGCCAGCAGTGAAAATCAACTAGCGGGACGCCTCGAGCAGTACTTC.

The chain links TRBV5-1 to TRBJ1-3, with D hard to call. Germline-derived CDR1 and CDR2 are SGHRS and YFSETQ. This CDR3 comprises 14 residues. V was trimmed by 0 bases and J by 3 bases, leaving 7 bases between them. The chain's CDR3 is CASSLGGGGNTIYF. CDR3 sequence (DNA): TGCGCCAGCAGCTTGGGAGGTGGTGGAAACACCATATATTTT.

The chain joins TRBV28 to TRBJ2-7; TRBD2 matches 8 bases. This CDR3 is built from 16 residues. Germline V gene data show CDR1 as MDHEN and CDR2 as SYDVKM. V lost 3 bases, J lost 3 bases, and 10 bases stayed unmatched. The CDR3 DNA follows: TGTGCCAGCAGTTTGGAGTTGGGACTAGGGCTCTACGAGCAGTACTTC. Translated: CASSLELGLGLYEQYF.

This clone was seen more than once but under ten times. The chain uses TRBV2 and TRBJ1-2; TRBD1 matches at 10 bases. Germline values: CDR1 SNHLY, CDR2 FYNNEI. This CDR3 is built from 13 residues. V lost 8 bases to trimming and J lost 4 bases; unmatched junction nucleotides: 4. CDR3 residues: CASGRTGGYGYTF. The CDR3 coding sequence is TGTGCCAGCGGCCGGACAGGGGGCTATGGCTACACCTTC.

V and J are TRBV6-5 and TRBJ2-4, with TRBD2 identical over 7 bases. The V gene's germline CDR1 is MNHEY and CDR2 SVGAGI. There are 15 residues in the CDR3. The junction had 9 bases not matched to a gene; V was cut back by 6 bases and J by 4 bases. The CDR3 protein is CASSPRLAIKNIQYF. CDR3 in DNA: TGTGCCAGCAGCCCCCGACTAGCCATTAAAAACATTCAGTACTTC.

The rearrangement joins TRBV18 to TRBJ1-4, with a possible D match to TRBD1 (6 bases). From germline, CDR1 is KGHSH and CDR2 LQKENI. With 1 base removed from V and 4 bases from J, the gap between germline ends came to 10 bases. This CDR3 spans 15 amino acids. The CDR3 nucleotides read TGTGCCAGCTCACCACGTCTACAGGGTAATGAAAAACTGTTTTTT. It yields the protein CASSPRLQGNEKLFF.

The CDR3 spells CAWSRRESDTQYF. In DNA form, the CDR3 reads TGTGCCTGGAGTAGGCGGGAGTCGGATACGCAGTATTTT. The chain links TRBV30 to TRBJ2-3, with TRBD2 matching 7 bases. The CDR3 is made up of 13 amino acids. Germline V gene lookup returns CDR1 GTSNPN and CDR2 SVGIG (reference sequence). With V trimmed by 2 bases and J by 6 bases, 5 bases remained unmatched.

This clone is deemed medium-sized (0.01 to 0.1%). Different DNA sequences within this sample yield the same CDR3. The gene calls are TRBV19 and TRBJ2-5, with 12 nucleotides matching TRBD2. The germline V gene encodes CDR1 LNHDA and CDR2 SQIVND (reference sequence). This CDR3 has 17 residues. V dropped 3 bases and J dropped 1; count of bases not matched to a gene: 6. The CDR3 here is CASSIGLAGLTQETQYF. Here the CDR3 DNA reads TGTGCCAGTAGTATTGGACTAGCGGGACTAACCCAAGAGACCCAGTACTTC.